The 22 T cell receptor beta chains listed next were all sequenced from one sample in a study of CD4+ T cells in melanoma. The method was immunoSEQ multiplex PCR; TCRdb's version includes in-frame clones alone and lacks a portion of them. The sample carries 20,000 to 25,000 clones, roughly 80% recorded once. The specimen sequenced was cells from a culture (not recorded whether cultured in vitro). Source of these receptors: a human donor with melanoma.

V gene TRBV5-6 combines with J gene TRBJ1-2; no clear D gene. V dropped 3 bases and J dropped 8 bases, with 17 bases sitting between them. Per germline, CDR1 SGHDT and CDR2 YYEEEE. This CDR3 has 14 residues. The CDR3 coding sequence is TGTGCCAGCAGCTCCTACGATTTGGCGAAAGGCTACACCTTC. It is translated as CASSSYDLAKGYTF. Combining the CDR3 with reference TRBV5-6 and TRBJ1-2 gives the whole variable domain DAGVTQSPTHLIKTRGQQVTLRCSPKSGHDTVSWYQQALGQGPQFIFQYYEEEERQRGNFPDRFSGHQFPNYSSELNVNALLLGDSALYLCASSSYDLAKGYTFGSGTRLTVV.

The rearrangement links TRBV19 to TRBJ1-2, with D possibly matching TRBD1 (6 bases). V lost 6 bases to trimming and J lost 5 bases, with 16 bases between them. This CDR3 is built from 14 residues. Germline V gene lookup returns CDR1 LNHDA and CDR2 SQIVND (reference sequence). The CDR3 nucleotides read TGTGCCAGTAGCCGAAGAGGGGGGGCGTATGGCTACACCTTC. Translating gives CASSRRGGAYGYTF.

V and J are TRBV9 and TRBJ2-7; D might be TRBD1 (5 bases). Germline assignment: CDR1 SGDLS and CDR2 YYNGEE. The CDR3 length is 12 residues. The V and J ends lost 3 bases and 3 bases respectively, with 7 bases between them. The DNA of the CDR3 is TGTGCCAGCAGCGCCCAGGGCTACGAGCAGTACTTC. Its translation is CASSAQGYEQYF.

The J gene is TRBJ2-2, the V gene TRBV18; D not resolved. The germline V and J ends were trimmed by 0 bases and 1 base, with 15 bases remaining between them. Germline V CDR1 and CDR2: KGHSH, LQKENI. This CDR3 comprises 18 residues. The DNA of the CDR3 is TGTGCCAGCTCACCACCCCAGGCCCAGACTCTGAACACCGGGGAGCTGTTTTTT. Protein: CASSPPQAQTLNTGELFF. Combining the CDR3 with reference TRBV18 and TRBJ2-2 gives the whole variable domain NAGVMQNPRHLVRRRGQEARLRCSPMKGHSHVYWYRQLPEEGLKFMVYLQKENIIDESGMPKERFSAEFPKEGPSILRIQQVVRGDSAAYFCASSPPQAQTLNTGELFFGEGSRLTVL.

The chain has TRBV5-6 and TRBJ2-7; D is perhaps TRBD2 (5 bases). The CDR3 consists of 15 residues. CDR1 and CDR2 (germline): SGHDT, YYEEEE. Trimming stripped 4 bases from V and 0 bases from J, with 14 bases between. CDR3 loop: CASSRRGYSSYEQYF. CDR3 nucleotide sequence: TGTGCCAGCAGCCGCCGGGGATACAGCTCCTACGAGCAGTACTTC.

This clone came up a few times. CDR3: CASSTKPGPLRGYTF. The CDR3 region has the DNA TGTGCCAGTAGTACTAAACCGGGCCCCCTTCGGGGCTACACCTTC. V and J are TRBV19 and TRBJ1-2; no clear D gene. The germline V and J ends were trimmed by 4 bases and 8 bases, with 20 bases remaining between them. The CDR3 contains 15 residues. Germline V lookup: CDR1 LNHDA, CDR2 SQIVND (reference sequence).

This clone was detected a few times. The chain uses TRBV19 and TRBJ1-2; TRBD1 matches 7 bases. This CDR3 spans 15 amino acids. The V gene's germline CDR1 is LNHDA and CDR2 SQIVND (reference sequence). Unmatched junction bases numbered 9, after V lost 6 bases and J lost 2 bases. Here the CDR3 reads CASRSSGTANYGYTF. Here the CDR3 DNA reads TGTGCCAGTAGGAGTTCCGGGACAGCGAACTATGGCTACACCTTC. The full variable domain, with the rest looked up from reference TRBV19 and TRBJ1-2, is DGGITQSPKYLFRKEGQNVTLSCEQNLNHDAMYWYRQDPGQGLRLIYYSQIVNDFQKGDIAEGYSVSREKKESFPLTVTSAQKNPTAFYLCASRSSGTANYGYTFGSGTRLTVV.

CDR3 in DNA: TGCGCCAGCAGCCGTTTAGGGAGGGGACCAATAATCGGAAACACCATATATTTT. It specifies CASSRLGRGPIIGNTIYF. The chain carries TRBV5-1 and TRBJ1-3; TRBD1 might be the D (5 bases). Germline V CDR1 and CDR2: SGHRS, YFSETQ. The CDR3 has 18 residues. Trimming removed 4 bases at V and 4 bases at J, with 24 bases between.

This chain joins TRBV4-1 and TRBJ2-5; perhaps D is TRBD1 or TRBD2 (5 bases each). The CDR3 runs 15 residues. Germline V CDR1 and CDR2: MGHRA, YSYEKL. V gave up 4 bases and J gave up 0 bases, with 12 bases separating them. DNA for the CDR3: TGCGCCAGCAGCCGCCCGGGACGCCACCAAGAGACCCAGTACTTC. Amino acid sequence: CASSRPGRHQETQYF.

V usage is TRBV29-1 and J usage is TRBJ2-3; D not certain. CDR1 and CDR2 from the germline V gene are SQVTM and ANQGSEA. The CDR3 is 13 amino acids. Trimming took off 1 base at V and 1 base at J, with 6 bases between the two ends. The CDR3 spells CSVEARGTDTQYF. DNA of the CDR3: TGCAGCGTTGAAGCTCGGGGCACAGATACGCAGTATTTT.

This clone has only a few counts. The chain has TRBV19 and TRBJ2-5, with 7 bases fitting TRBD1. Trimming cost V 8 bases and J 3 bases; bases outside gene matches: 6. In germline, CDR1 is LNHDA, CDR2 SQIVND (reference sequence). This CDR3 comprises 13 residues. Here the CDR3 reads CASARGFEETQYF. As DNA, the CDR3 is TGTGCCAGTGCCAGGGGGTTCGAAGAGACCCAGTACTTC.

The table lists this clone with a count of one. Written as DNA, the CDR3 is TGTGCCAGCAGCCAATCGGGACAGGGCAATTCACCCCTCCACTTT. The encoded protein is CASSQSGQGNSPLHF. The genes are TRBV4-2 and TRBJ1-6; 9 bases are a match to TRBD1. The CDR3 spans 15 residues. Trimming cost V 2 bases and J 7 bases; bases outside gene matches: 3. CDR1 and CDR2 (germline): LGHNA, YNFKEQ.

This chain connects TRBV14 to TRBJ2-7; D remains ambiguous. The V gene lost 9 bases and the J gene lost 1 base, with 7 bases spanning the gap. The CDR3 runs 11 residues. CDR1 and CDR2 (germline): SGHDN, FVKESK. CDR3 DNA: TGTGCCAGGAAGATGTCCTACGAGCAGTACTTC. Translating it yields CARKMSYEQYF.

This chain uses TRBV11-2 with TRBJ1-2; maybe TRBD1 (5 bases). CDR1 SGHAT and CDR2 FQNNGV come from the germline V gene. The CDR3 length is 14 residues. V was clipped by 3 bases and J by 4 bases, with 12 bases between them. CDR3 region: CASSFSRGAYGYTF. DNA of the CDR3: TGTGCCAGCAGCTTCAGTAGGGGTGCCTATGGCTACACCTTC.

V gene TRBV7-9 combines with J gene TRBJ1-1; 10 bases match TRBD1. Germline V gives CDR1 SEHNR, CDR2 FQNEAQ (reference sequence). The CDR3 loop spans 16 amino acids. V dropped 5 bases and J dropped 4; count of bases not matched to a gene: 10. The CDR3 sequence: CASSLGTGAMSTEAFF. The CDR3 nucleotides are TGTGCCAGCAGCCTGGGGACAGGGGCCATGAGCACTGAAGCTTTCTTT.

The rearrangement uses TRBV4-1 and TRBJ2-3, with D uncertain. Trimming removed 6 bases from V and 0 bases from J, with 25 bases in between. Germline loops: CDR1 MGHRA, CDR2 YSYEKL. The CDR3 sequence is 19 residues long. Here the CDR3 DNA reads TGCGCCAGCAGACGACGGCACATGGCGCCATACATTAGCACAGATACGCAGTATTTT. This translates into CASRRRHMAPYISTDTQYF.

This clone was counted a few times. The V and J genes are TRBV27 and TRBJ1-1; D not resolved. This CDR3 is built from 15 residues. The germline V and J ends were trimmed by 5 bases and 1 base, with 14 bases remaining between them. Germline V CDR1 and CDR2: MNHEY, SMNVEV (reference sequence). CDR3 DNA: TGTGCCAGCAGTCCACTAGTCGCCCGGAACACTGAAGCTTTCTTT. Its translation: CASSPLVARNTEAFF.

V is TRBV4-1 and J is TRBJ1-2, with D maybe TRBD1 (6 bases). V lost 1 base and J 8 bases, leaving 14 bases between the germline ends. The CDR3 extends over 14 amino acids. The V gene's germline CDR1 is MGHRA and CDR2 YSYEKL. In DNA, the CDR3 is TGCGCCAGCAGCCAAGGGGGGGGCGGGAGGGGCTACACCTTC. It specifies CASSQGGGGRGYTF.

Written as DNA, the CDR3 is TGCGCCAGCAGCTTACAGGAAAATGAAAAACTGTTTTTT. It yields the protein CASSLQENEKLFF. The rearrangement links TRBV5-1 to TRBJ1-4, with D tentatively TRBD1 (5 bases). Germline-derived CDR1 and CDR2 are SGHRS and YFSETQ. Deletions cut 2 bases from V and 5 bases from J, with 7 bases between. This CDR3 region has 13 residues.

The chain combines TRBV7-2 with TRBJ2-5; perhaps TRBD1 as D (6 bases). The germline V gene encodes CDR1 SGHTA and CDR2 FQGNSA. This CDR3 region has 15 residues. Trimming shortened V by 3 bases and J by 4 bases, and 15 bases separated the two germline ends. The CDR3 DNA is TGTGCCAGCAGCTTGACAGGAAATATTGGAGAGACCCAGTACTTC. As protein: CASSLTGNIGETQYF.

The chain has TRBV5-1 and TRBJ1-1, with D perhaps TRBD1 (5 bases). Looked up from germline, CDR1 is SGHRS and CDR2 is YFSETQ. The ends were cut back, 0 bases at V and 8 bases at J, with 17 bases in the middle. This CDR3 region has 15 residues. As DNA, the CDR3 is TGCGCCAGCAGCTTGGTTGAACAGTATGGGACCGAAGCTTTCTTT. It is translated as CASSLVEQYGTEAFF. Drawing the rest from reference TRBV5-1 and TRBJ1-1, the complete variable domain is KAGVTQTPRYLIKTRGQQVTLSCSPISGHRSVSWYQQTPGQGLQFLFEYFSETQRNKGNFPGRFSGRQFSNSRSEMNVSTLELGDSALYLCASSLVEQYGTEAFFGQGTRLTVV.

This chain joins TRBV2 and TRBJ2-3; D gene uncertain. Trimming cost V 4 bases and J 2 bases, with 4 bases left between them. Germline loops: CDR1 SNHLY, CDR2 FYNNEI. The CDR3 is made up of 12 amino acids. CDR3 region: CASSGLTDTQYF. In DNA, the CDR3 is TGTGCCAGCAGTGGCCTCACAGATACGCAGTATTTT.